The clone carrying this T cell receptor beta chain was found a few times. The CDR3 has 16 residues. CDR1 is MNHEY, CDR2 SMNVEV, per germline (reference sequence). Losses at the gene ends were 4 bases for V and 6 bases for J; bases not matched to a gene: 11. This record belongs to a study of blood T cells in healthy people across ages. Combining a sample-barcoded 5' primer with a J-beta primer mix, a second PCR ran for about 7 to 11 cycles. TCRdb redid the calling of the 5' RACE reads with MiXCR, one entry per CDR3 protein. The table records roughly 1.5 million distinct CDR3 sequences, approximately 42% of them present only once.

This sequence originates from a woman between 18 and 30 years old in good health. The chain couples TRBV27 to TRBJ2-1; 8 positions match TRBD2. The sample consisted of blood. CDR3 in amino acids: CASSSRGGMRRNEQFF. The DNA of the CDR3 is TGTGCCAGCAGTTCTCGGGGGGGTATGAGACGCAATGAGCAGTTCTTC.